This T cell receptor beta chain stems from a study of T cells in tumors after PD-1 blockade (dated by TCRdb to about 2019). With regard to the full study: Prior checkpoint blockade, systemic immunosuppressant use, and recent radiotherapy or other anti-cancer therapy within 4 weeks were grounds for patient exclusion. On average, peripheral blood samples yielded 35,000 to 45,000 unique clonotypes and approximately 110,000 TCR templates (range roughly 22,000-280,000). Treatment consisted of either cemiplimab 350 mg every 2 weeks or pembrolizumab 200 mg every 3 weeks. A subset of patients also received ongoing daily vismodegib 150 mg during anti-PD-1 treatment. RECIST version 1.1 was the standard used to evaluate clinical response. To compare clonotypes in blood and tumor, bulk TCR sequencing was done on 10 peripheral blood samples taken from a handful of patients. Paired single-cell RNA and TCR sequencing was done in the study on site-matched tumors from patients with BCC or SCC, both before and after anti-PD-1 therapy. General findings and caveats noted by the study authors: Around two fifths of the TCR clonotypes from tumors also showed up in blood, and some novel exhausted tumor clones were present in pre-treatment blood, which suggests peripheral recruitment. The source of novel T cell clones was not identified and could include lymphoid organs or rare unexpanded clones within the tumor or its periphery.

The immunoSEQ platform was used to carry out deep TCRbeta sequencing. The study's own analysis went as follows. Only productive rearrangements were exported from the immunoSEQ Analyzer for further analysis. T cell phenotypes were assigned to bulk TCRbeta clonotypes by matching the clonotypes to single-cell RNA+TCR-seq clones with the same TCRbeta sequence. Clone enrichment in tumor was computed as tumor frequency divided by PBMC frequency from bulk TCR sequencing. GLIPH was used to sort TCRs into specificity groups, which are clusters of distinct TCRs that likely recognize common antigens through shared CDR3 motifs. In TCRdb, the immuneACCESS table is reduced to in-frame sequences with V and J assigned. These tables do not hold every clone; where another copy was compared, an unresolved V gene accounts for under half, and the others remain unexplained. The DNA gave D and trimming, while V, J and clone size come from that table. This sample has 60,000 or so clones in its table, and roughly 78% of those were observed once. Roughly 12% of the sample lies in the top ten.

As regards this clone: Its antigen remains unidentified. Base qualities were left out, and no much larger clone turns up one base away.

The CDR3 numbers 11 residues from cysteine through phenylalanine. Kept here is only the CDR3 DNA, which spans 33 bases and is read in frame from base 1. The junction shows trimming of 7 bases on V and 8 bases on J, plus 8 bases between the germline ends. CDR1 and CDR2 were assigned from the germline V gene as MGHDK and SYGVNS. The time point label corresponds to: before anti-PD-1 therapy. Genomic DNA extracted from tumor biopsies or peripheral blood was used for bulk TCRbeta sequencing, with input ranging from roughly 616 ng to 6,500 ng. Every patient was a poor candidate for surgical resection and had histologically proven advanced or metastatic basal or squamous cell carcinoma. Of the approximately 10 patients in the basal cell carcinoma cohort, several underwent bulk tumor TCR sequencing.

This receptor chain uses TRBV25-1 and TRBJ2-2; the D gene identity is not certain. Sequenced here: PBMCs, sampled before anti-PD-1 treatment. The sequence derives from a human donor with basal cell carcinoma. The nucleotide sequence reads as follows: TGTGCCAGCAAAGAGTCAGGGGAGCTGTTTTTT. Translated, it gives CASKESGELFF. Extended through the reference TRBV25-1 and TRBJ2-2 proteins, this CDR3 yields the full variable domain: EADIYQTPRYLVIGTGKKITLECSQTMGHDKMYWYQQDPGMELHLIHYSYGVNSTEKGDLSSESTVSRIRTEHFPLTLESARPSHTSQYLCASKESGELFFGEGSRLTVL.